These T cell receptor beta chains were read from a single sample in a study of T cells after yellow fever vaccination. In TCRdb, the 5' RACE reads were re-called with MiXCR into one record per CDR3 protein. The sample contains around 360,000 distinct CDR3 sequences, 11% of which appear only once. The sequencing used PBMCs, collected on the day of the first yellow fever vaccination. These receptors were taken from a man younger than 35 who received the YFV17D yellow fever vaccine. The CDR3 runs from the conserved cysteine through the conserved F or W. The order of the fields is clone size, J gene, V gene, D gene, CDR3 protein, CDR3 DNA. The D gene is left open where the match is weak. Clone size appears in some rows only: once, few, many, or a class for an expanded clone.

many,TRBJ2-1,TRBV5-1,-,CASSPWKGRREGNEQFF,TGCGCCAGCAGCCCCTGGAAGGGCAGGAGGGAAGGCAATGAGCAGTTCTTC
-,TRBJ2-5,TRBV4-1,TRBD2,CASSQEGLAGQETQYF,TGCGCCAGCAGCCAAGAGGGGCTAGCGGGACAAGAGACCCAGTACTTC
many,TRBJ2-5,TRBV4-1,-,CASSQAGAGGGETQYF,TGCGCCAGCAGCCAAGCTGGAGCAGGGGGGGGGGAGACCCAGTACTTC
-,TRBJ2-3,TRBV7-2,TRBD2,CASSRVPSGSTDTQYF,TGTGCCAGCAGCCGGGTTCCTAGCGGAAGCACAGATACGCAGTATTTT
-,TRBJ2-5,TRBV6-2/TRBV6-3,-,CASRPTGAETQYF,TGTGCCAGCCGGCCGACGGGCGCCGAGACCCAGTACTTC
-,TRBJ1-6,TRBV6-5,TRBD1,CASSYRDRGNSPLHF,TGTGCCAGCAGTTATAGGGACAGGGGTAATTCACCCCTCCACTTT
few,TRBJ2-5,TRBV20-1,-,CSARVSGMTQYF,TGCAGTGCTAGAGTGTCTGGGATGACCCAGTACTTC
-,TRBJ2-5,TRBV23-1,-,CASSNPGTKETQYF,TGCGCCAGCAGCAATCCCGGGACGAAGGAGACCCAGTACTTC
few,TRBJ2-2,TRBV4-3,TRBD1,CASSQDRGPTGELFF,TGCGCCAGCAGCCAAGATAGGGGGCCCACCGGGGAGCTGTTTTTT
few,TRBJ2-7,TRBV5-4,TRBD1,CASSLRQGAPDEQYF,TGTGCCAGCAGCTTGCGACAGGGGGCGCCGGACGAGCAGTACTTC
few,TRBJ1-6,TRBV28,-,CASSSSGGSPLHF,-
-,TRBJ2-4,TRBV7-9,TRBD1,CASSVAGTVDIQYF,TGTGCCAGCAGCGTAGCAGGGACAGTAGACATTCAGTACTTC
few,TRBJ2-1,TRBV19,TRBD2,CATGGGTLYNEQFF,TGTGCCACGGGAGGGGGGACGCTATACAATGAGCAGTTCTTC
many,TRBJ2-5,TRBV11-2,-,CASSLGHQETQYF,TGTGCCAGCAGCTTAGGACACCAAGAGACCCAGTACTTC
-,TRBJ1-5,TRBV27,-,CASSLRYSNQPQHF,TGTGCCAGCAGTTTACGATATAGCAATCAGCCCCAGCATTTT
many,TRBJ2-3,TRBV12-3/TRBV12-4,TRBD2,CASSLVLAGGADTQYF,TGTGCCAGCAGTTTAGTTCTAGCGGGGGGTGCAGATACGCAGTATTTT
few,TRBJ1-1,TRBV2,-,CASNSDRGTEAFF,TGTGCCAGCAATTCGGACAGAGGCACTGAAGCTTTCTTT
few,TRBJ2-7,TRBV5-6,-,CASSLVQGAYEQYF,TGTGCCAGCAGCTTGGTCCAGGGTGCGTACGAGCAGTACTTC
-,TRBJ1-1,TRBV3-1,-,CASSHPQGPITEAFF,TGTGCCAGCAGCCACCCGCAGGGACCGATCACTGAAGCTTTCTTT